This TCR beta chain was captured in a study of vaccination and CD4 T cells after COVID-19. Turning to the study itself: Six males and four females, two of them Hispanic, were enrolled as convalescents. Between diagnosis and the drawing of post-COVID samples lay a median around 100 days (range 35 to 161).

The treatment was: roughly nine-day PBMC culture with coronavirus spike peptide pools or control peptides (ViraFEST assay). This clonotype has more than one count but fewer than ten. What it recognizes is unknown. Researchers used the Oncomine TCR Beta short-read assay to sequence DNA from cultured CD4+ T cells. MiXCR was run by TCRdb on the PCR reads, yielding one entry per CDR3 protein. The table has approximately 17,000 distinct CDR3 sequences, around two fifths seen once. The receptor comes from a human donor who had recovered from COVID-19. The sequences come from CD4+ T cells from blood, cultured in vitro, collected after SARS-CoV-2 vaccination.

CDR3 in amino acids: CASSLVGAIYGYTF. The CDR3 region has the DNA TGTGCCAGCAGCTTAGTGGGAGCTATTTATGGCTACACCTTC. The chain joins TRBV7-2 to TRBJ1-2; unclear D gene. Trimming took off 1 base at V and 5 bases at J, with 11 bases between the two ends. CDR1 SGHTA and CDR2 FQGNSA come from the germline V gene. The CDR3 is 14 amino acids.